This T cell receptor (beta chain) is from a study of a mutant IDH1 vaccine in newly diagnosed glioma. Study summary: Vaccination followed radiotherapy alone by 4-6 weeks, or accompanied temozolomide cycles. Antecedent treatment encompassed radiotherapy, temozolomide, or their combination; the majority received both. Visit timing is recorded as week 35 for V12 and week 47 for V13.

As to this clone: Its specificity is not known.

Study results and limitations: A vaccine-induced immune response developed in more than 85% of the patients.

The time point is: week 35, safety follow-up. One vaccine dose held 300 ug of mutant IDH1 20-mer peptide and came with topical imiquimod. Measured with immunoSEQ multiplex PCR; TCRdb has only the in-frame clones, and not every one. The sample has roughly 49,000 clones, 80% to 95% seen once; the top ten hold roughly 2.4%. Germline V gene sequence: CDR1 SGDLS, CDR2 YYNGEE. This CDR3 is 13 amino acids long. V dropped 0 bases and J dropped 6 bases, with 9 bases sitting between them. This receptor was obtained from a man aged 50 or older with glioma. The starting material was PBMCs, obtained from a glioma patient whose treatment included an IDH1 peptide vaccine. This chain links TRBV9 with TRBJ1-1; D call uncertain. CDR3 sequence: CASSVVAGSEAFF. The CDR3, as DNA: TGTGCCAGCAGCGTAGTTGCGGGGTCTGAAGCTTTCTTT.